This record concerns one TCR beta chain sequence. Profiling relied on immunoSEQ multiplex PCR, and the TCRdb table lists in-frame clones only, not all of them. The sample consists of 7,000 or so clones, approximately 25% of them appearing once. The study plated around 200,000 CFSE-labeled responders with around 200,000 irradiated, violet-dye-labeled stimulators. The data were taken from a study of graft-versus-host responses after intestinal transplantation. Study-wide background: Tacrolimus plus steroids were given to all recipients for approximately three years, preceded by anti-thymocyte globulin induction. Overall study results and limits: Early post-transplant HvG declines tracked with peak circulating GvH clone levels. Recipient-marrow GvH clones were detected, some having first appeared in ileum or blood.

Germline assignment: CDR1 LNHNV and CDR2 YYDKDF (reference sequence). V gave up 5 bases and J gave up 3 bases; unmatched junction bases: 5. The CDR3 consists of 16 residues. This rearrangement joins TRBV15 to TRBJ2-1; 12 positions agree with TRBD2. The sequence was collected from a human patient who was an organ donor for intestinal transplantation. The sample in question was alloreactive CD8+ T cells from a mixed lymphocyte reaction culture, obtained before transplantation. The subset denotes: CFSE-low proliferating T cells sorted from approximately six-day pre-transplant mixed lymphocyte reaction (GvH or HvG direction). The CDR3 here is CATSLSGLAGYNEQFF. The CDR3 DNA sequence: TGTGCCACCAGCCTCTCGGGACTAGCGGGCTACAATGAGCAGTTCTTC.